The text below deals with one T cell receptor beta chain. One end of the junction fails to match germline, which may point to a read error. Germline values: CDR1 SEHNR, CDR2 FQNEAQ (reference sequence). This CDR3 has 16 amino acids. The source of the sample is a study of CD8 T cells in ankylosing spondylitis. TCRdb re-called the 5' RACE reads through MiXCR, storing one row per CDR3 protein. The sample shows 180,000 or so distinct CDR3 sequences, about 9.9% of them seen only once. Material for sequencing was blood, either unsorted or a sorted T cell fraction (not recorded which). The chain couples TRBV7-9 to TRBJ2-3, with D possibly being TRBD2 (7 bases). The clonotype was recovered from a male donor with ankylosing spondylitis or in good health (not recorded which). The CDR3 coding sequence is TGTGCCATCAGCTCTGGGCTGGGGGGGCGAACAGATACGCAGTATTTT. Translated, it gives CAISSGLGGRTDTQYF. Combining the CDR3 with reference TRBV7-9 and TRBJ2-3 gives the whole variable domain DTGVSQNPRHKITKRGQNVTFRCDPISEHNRLYWYRQTLGQGPEFLTYFQNEAQLEKSRLLSDRFSAERPKGSFSTLEIQRTEQGDSAMYLCAISSGLGGRTDTQYFGPGTRLTVL.